The rows below give T cell receptor beta chains drawn from one sample of a study of cytomegalovirus exposure and HLA in healthy donors. Data came from immunoSEQ multiplex PCR; TCRdb stores just in-frame clones and leaves some out. The sample comprises some 70,000 clones, roughly four fifths of which are singletons, and 6.5% rests with the top ten. The material sequenced was PBMCs. These receptors were collected from a human donor in good health. The CDR3 runs from the conserved cysteine through the conserved F or W. D genes are given only for firm matches. Some rows have no size entry. The others give once, few or many, or a class for an expanded clone.

>TRBV19|TRBJ2-7|-|-
TGTGCCAGTAGTACGGCGGTTTCTGCCTACGAGCAGTACTTC
CASSTAVSAYEQYF
>TRBV19|TRBJ2-2|-|TRBD1
TGTGCCAGTAGTAGAGACAGGGGTCATCCGAACACCGGGGAGCTGTTTTTT
CASSRDRGHPNTGELFF
>TRBV7-2|TRBJ2-6|few|-
TGTGCCAGCGGACAGGCGGGGATTTTGCTTTCTGGGGCCAACGTCCTGACTTTC
CASGQAGILLSGANVLTF
>TRBV6-6|TRBJ2-7|-|-
TGTGCCGTGGGACAATACTACGAGCAGTACTTC
CAVGQYYEQYF
>TRBV2|TRBJ2-1|-|TRBD1
TGTGCCAGCAGGGGGGACAGGGTGAACAATGAGCAGTTCTTC
CASRGDRVNNEQFF
>TRBV6-1|TRBJ2-2|few|-
TGTGCCAGCAGCCAGACGAACACCGGGGAGCTGTTTTTT
CASSQTNTGELFF
>TRBV4-1|TRBJ2-4|-|TRBD1
TGCGCCAGCAGCCAAGATGGACAGGGGGCGACCAAAAACATTCAGTACTTC
CASSQDGQGATKNIQYF
>TRBV7-3|TRBJ2-5|once|TRBD1
TGTGCCAGCAGCTTAGGGGACAGGGGGTTAGGAGAGACCCAGTACTTC
CASSLGDRGLGETQYF
>TRBV19|TRBJ1-2|-|TRBD1
TGTGCCGGGGGACAGGGGTCGGCCCTAGGAGGCTACACCTTC
CAGGQGSALGGYTF
>TRBV7-2|TRBJ1-5|few|-
TGTGCCAGCAGCTCACTAGGGGGGGCGGCAGGTCAGCCCCAGCATTTT
CASSSLGGAAGQPQHF
>TRBV14|TRBJ2-3|-|TRBD2
TGTGCCAGCAGCCAAGATCGAGCGGGGGCAAGCACAGATACGCAGTATTTT
CASSQDRAGASTDTQYF
>TRBV10-3|TRBJ2-7|-|-
TGTGCCATCACGGCGGAACCTTCCTACGAGCAGTACTTC
CAITAEPSYEQYF
>TRBV6-1|TRBJ1-2|few|-
TGTGCCAGCAGTGAAGCCCTCCGAGGGTCAGGTGGCTACACCTTC
CASSEALRGSGGYTF
>TRBV9|TRBJ2-1|-|-
TGTGCCAGCAGGTCACGAGAGGGCGAGTACAATGAGCAGTTCTTC
CASRSREGEYNEQFF
>TRBV6-1|TRBJ1-2|few|-
TGTGCCAGCACCGCGCAAGGGGATTTTCTATATGGCTACACCTTC
CASTAQGDFLYGYTF
>TRBV7-2|TRBJ1-5|-|-
TGTGCCAGACTTGAAGAGAAAACAAGGAGGCAGCCCCAGCATTTT
CARLEEKTRRQPQHF
>TRBV28|TRBJ1-1|few|TRBD1
TGTGCCAGCAGTTCTCTGGGGACAGGGAACACTGAAGCTTTCTTT
CASSSLGTGNTEAFF
>TRBV9|TRBJ2-5|-|TRBD2
TGTGCCAGCAGTCCTTATAGCGGGGGCAGCCAAGAGACCCAGTACTTC
CASSPYSGGSQETQYF
>TRBV7-6|TRBJ2-7|-|TRBD1
TGTGCCAGCAGCACCGACAGGGGCGAGCAGTACTTC
CASSTDRGEQYF
>TRBV28|TRBJ1-1|-|-
TGTGCCAGCAGTTTTGGGGGGAACCAAGCTTTCTTT
CASSFGGNQAFF
>TRBV5-5|TRBJ1-1|-|TRBD1
TGTGCCAGCAGCCAGGACAGGGGTGGTTCTGGCACTGAAGCTTTCTTT
CASSQDRGGSGTEAFF
>TRBV6-1|TRBJ2-5|-|-
TGTGCCAGCAGTGACTATACAGTGCAAGAGACCCAGTACTTC
CASSDYTVQETQYF
>TRBV19|TRBJ2-3|-|TRBD1
TGTGCCAGTAATTTTAAAGGACAGGTTACAGATACGCAGTATTTT
CASNFKGQVTDTQYF
>TRBV9|TRBJ1-2|-|TRBD1
TGTGCCAGCAGCCCTCAAGGGGGCCCCAGCTATGGCTACACCTTC
CASSPQGGPSYGYTF
>TRBV5-6|TRBJ1-5|once|-
TGTGCCAGCAGCTTGGGAGGAGGTTATAGCAATCAGCCCCAGCATTTT
CASSLGGGYSNQPQHF
>TRBV7-2|TRBJ2-7|-|TRBD1
TGTGCCAGCAGCAAAAACAGGGGTCCCTACGAGCAGTACTTC
CASSKNRGPYEQYF
>TRBV29-1|TRBJ2-7|few|TRBD1
TGCAGCGGGGGGACAGGGAACTACGAGCAGTACTTC
CSGGTGNYEQYF
>TRBV4-1|TRBJ1-1|-|-
TGCGCCAGCACCCGCGTGGGGGGGAACACTGAAGCTTTCTTT
CASTRVGGNTEAFF
>TRBV7-6|TRBJ2-1|-|TRBD2
TGTGCCAGCAGCCTTACGACTAGCGGGGGGCATGAGCAGTTCTTC
CASSLTTSGGHEQFF
>TRBV14|TRBJ1-5|medium-sized|-
TGTGCCAGCAGCCAAGTTCACAGTACCCAGCCCCAGCATTTT
CASSQVHSTQPQHF
>TRBV5-1|TRBJ2-5|-|TRBD2
TGCGCCAGCAGCTTGCCTAGCGGGGGGACCCAAGAGACCCAGTACTTC
CASSLPSGGTQETQYF
>TRBV19|TRBJ1-1|-|TRBD1
TGTGCCAGTAGTGTAACAGGGGGCACTGAAGCTTTCTTT
CASSVTGGTEAFF
>TRBV9|TRBJ2-3|-|-
TGTGCCAGCAGCCCCACAGTAACTAGCACAGATACGCAGTATTTT
CASSPTVTSTDTQYF
>TRBV23-1|TRBJ1-2|-|TRBD1
TGCGCCAGCAGTCTTGGACAGGGGAAGGGGCACTATGGCTACACCTTC
CASSLGQGKGHYGYTF
>TRBV6-6|TRBJ2-1|-|-
TGTGCCAGCAGCCCCAACAATGAGCAGTTCTTC
CASSPNNEQFF
>TRBV5-1|TRBJ2-3|-|TRBD1
TGCGCCAGCAGCTTGGGCGACAGGGATTTAGATACGCAGTATTTT
CASSLGDRDLDTQYF
>TRBV6-5|TRBJ2-5|-|-
TGTGCCAGCAGTGATGGCTTCCAAGAGACCCAGTACTTC
CASSDGFQETQYF
>TRBV28|TRBJ1-5|few|-
TGTGCCAGCAGGGGCCAGAATCAGCCCCAGCATTTT
CASRGQNQPQHF
>TRBV5-4|TRBJ1-2|-|-
TGTGCCAGCAGCTTGGGACAGACCTATGGCTACACCTTC
CASSLGQTYGYTF
>TRBV28|TRBJ1-4|few|TRBD1
TGTGCCAGCAGACCCACAGGGGCAACTAATGAAAAACTGTTTTTT
CASRPTGATNEKLFF
>TRBV5-1|TRBJ1-2|-|TRBD1
TGCGCCAGCAGTAAAAACACAGGGGCTAACTATGGCTACACCTTC
CASSKNTGANYGYTF